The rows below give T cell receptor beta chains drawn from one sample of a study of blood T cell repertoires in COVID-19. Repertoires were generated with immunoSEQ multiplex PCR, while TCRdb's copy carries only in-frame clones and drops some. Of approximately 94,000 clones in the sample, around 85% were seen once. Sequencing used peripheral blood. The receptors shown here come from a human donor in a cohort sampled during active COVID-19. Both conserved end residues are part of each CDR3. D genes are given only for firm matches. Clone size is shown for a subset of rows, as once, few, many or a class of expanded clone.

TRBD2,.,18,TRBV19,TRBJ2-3,CASSLSSGRALGTDTQYF,TGTGCCAGTAGTCTCTCCAGCGGGAGGGCCTTGGGGACAGATACGCAGTATTTT
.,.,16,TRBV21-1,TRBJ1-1,CASSKGSGQENTEAFF,TGTGCCAGCAGCAAAGGTTCCGGACAGGAGAACACTGAAGCTTTCTTT
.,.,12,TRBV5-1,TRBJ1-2,CASSWAEGGYTF,TGCGCCAGCAGCTGGGCGGAGGGAGGCTACACCTTC
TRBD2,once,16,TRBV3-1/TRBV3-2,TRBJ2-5,CASSPTGRGEGETQYF,TGTGCCAGCAGCCCAACCGGACGTGGGGAGGGGGAGACCCAGTACTTC
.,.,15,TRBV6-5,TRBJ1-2,CASSYGSTANYGYTF,TGTGCCAGCAGTTACGGGTCGACAGCTAACTATGGCTACACCTTC
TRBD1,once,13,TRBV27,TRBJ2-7,CASSGQGLYEQYF,TGTGCCAGCAGTGGACAGGGGTTATACGAGCAGTACTTC
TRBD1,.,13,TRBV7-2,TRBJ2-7,CASSQQGVNEQYF,TGTGCCAGCAGCCAACAGGGGGTCAACGAGCAGTACTTC
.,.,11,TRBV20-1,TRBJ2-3,CSVRTTRAQYF,TGCAGTGTAAGGACCACCAGGGCGCAGTATTTT
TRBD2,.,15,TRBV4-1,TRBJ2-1,CASSQMGGINNEQFF,TGCGCCAGCAGCCAAATGGGGGGGATTAACAATGAGCAGTTCTTC
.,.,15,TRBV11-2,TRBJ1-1,CASSLGRLKNTEAFF,TGTGCCAGCAGCTTAGGAAGACTTAAGAACACTGAAGCTTTCTTT
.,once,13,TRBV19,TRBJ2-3,CASKRVGTDTQYF,TGTGCCAGTAAACGGGTGGGTACAGATACGCAGTATTTT